These 20 T cell receptor beta chains were all obtained from the same sample, sequenced in a study of identical twins. TCRdb recomputed calls from the 5' RACE reads with MiXCR, one row per CDR3 protein. This table holds fewer than 650,000 distinct CDR3 sequences, about 7.6% found once. In addition, the sample was reused for a study of yellow fever vaccine responses in identical twins.

Sequencing used PBMCs. The receptor source for this set is a woman between 18 and 29 years old in good health.

The gene calls are TRBV5-1 and TRBJ1-1; a possible D gene is TRBD1 (5 bases). The germline gives CDR1 SGHRS, CDR2 YFSETQ. This CDR3 region has 15 residues. V lost 4 bases and J lost 3, with 16 bases in between. Here the CDR3 reads CASSRAGVGDTEAFF. The CDR3 coding sequence is TGCGCCAGCAGCCGCGCGGGGGTAGGGGACACTGAAGCTTTCTTT.

The J gene is TRBJ2-1, the V gene TRBV2; 10 bases fit TRBD1. Germline values: CDR1 SNHLY, CDR2 FYNNEI. This CDR3 contains 16 residues. V trimming: 2 bases; J trimming: 0 bases; junction bases outside the gene matches: 1. CDR3 DNA: TGTGCCAGCAGTGAATGGACAGGGGGCTCCTACAATGAGCAGTTCTTC. It specifies CASSEWTGGSYNEQFF.

In this sample, this clonotype turned up many times. V usage is TRBV20-1 and J usage is TRBJ2-1, with D perhaps TRBD2 (6 bases). The CDR3 is 12 amino acids. V was trimmed by 3 bases and J by 8 bases, leaving 11 bases between them. From germline, CDR1 is DFQATT and CDR2 SNEGSKA (reference sequence). CDR3 coding DNA: TGCAGTGCTAGTCAAGGAGGGGATGAGCAGTTCTTC. Translating gives CSASQGGDEQFF.

This clonotype was seen repeatedly, ten times or more. The V call is TRBV3-1, the J call TRBJ2-2; D call uncertain. CDR3 length: 16 amino acids. Germline V gives CDR1 LGHDT, CDR2 YNNKEL (reference sequence). Trimming removed 3 bases from V and 1 base from J, with 12 bases in between. Here the CDR3 DNA reads TGTGCCAGCAGCCAGTATGGGCCGATGAACACCGGGGAGCTGTTTTTT. Its protein is CASSQYGPMNTGELFF.

This clonotype was counted a few times. The V and J genes are TRBV6-2 or TRBV6-3 and TRBJ2-5; 7 nucleotides line up with TRBD2. V lost 2 bases to trimming and J lost 5 bases; unmatched junction nucleotides: 5. CDR1 and CDR2 from the germline V gene are MNHEY and SVGEGT. CDR3 length: 14 amino acids. The CDR3 DNA sequence: TGTGCCAGCAGTTACGCGGGGGAGTGGGAGACCCAGTACTTC. It codes for CASSYAGEWETQYF.

In this sample, this clonotype turned up many times. The J gene is TRBJ2-3, the V gene TRBV29-1, with a weak D call TRBD1 (5 bases). Germline CDR1 and CDR2: SQVTM and ANQGSEA. Trimming took 1 base from V and 1 from J, leaving 24 bases between them. This CDR3 has 19 residues. The CDR3 sequence is CSVEVVHRLVFYGTDTQYF. In DNA form, the CDR3 reads TGCAGCGTTGAAGTTGTTCACAGGCTCGTATTTTATGGCACAGATACGCAGTATTTT.

The gene calls are TRBV9 and TRBJ2-1, with 8 positions matching TRBD2. V gave up 0 bases and J gave up 8 bases; unmatched junction bases: 7. The CDR3 runs 15 residues. Germline values: CDR1 SGDLS, CDR2 YYNGEE. CDR3 bases: TGTGCCAGCAGCGTAGTCAGCGGGAGCTCGGATGAGCAGTTCTTC. As protein: CASSVVSGSSDEQFF.

This clonotype was detected only a few times. The chain uses TRBV21-1 and TRBJ2-4; the tabulated D call, TRBD1, remains unverified against the DNA. TRBV21-1 is given as a pseudogene. The CDR3 sequence is 16 residues long. CDR3 DNA: TGTGCCAGCAGCAAAGGGGGAAGGGGGCCAAAAAACATTCAGTACTTC. Translating gives CASSKGGRGPKNIQYF.

A few counts support this clonotype. V usage is TRBV5-1 and J usage is TRBJ1-5, with no clear D. The V gene lost 0 bases and the J gene lost 1 base, with 5 bases spanning the gap. Germline V lookup: CDR1 SGHRS, CDR2 YFSETQ. The CDR3 sequence is 14 residues long. CDR3 nucleotides: TGCGCCAGCAGCTTGGATACAAGCAATCAGCCCCAGCATTTT. It is translated as CASSLDTSNQPQHF.

This clonotype was picked up a small number of times. J is TRBJ2-2 and V is TRBV19; tentatively, D is TRBD1 or TRBD2 (5 bases each). Germline assignment: CDR1 LNHDA and CDR2 SQIVND (reference sequence). The CDR3 covers 14 residues. Trimming left V 1 base short and J 5 bases short, with 8 bases between. The CDR3 reads CASSIVGTTGELFF. The DNA of the CDR3 is TGTGCCAGTAGTATAGTGGGGACGACCGGGGAGCTGTTTTTT.

The chain recombines TRBV11-2 with TRBJ2-7; no clear D. With 0 bases removed from V and 3 bases from J, the gap between germline ends came to 9 bases. CDR1 is SGHAT, CDR2 FQNNGV, per germline. The CDR3 length is 14 residues. The CDR3: CASSLDQISYEQYV. The CDR3 bases are TGTGCCAGCAGCTTAGACCAGATTAGCTACGAGCAGTACGTC.

This clonotype was observed a few times. The rearrangement uses TRBV7-2 and TRBJ1-5; TRBD1 matches 7 bases. The CDR3 is made up of 15 amino acids. V lost 6 bases, J lost 7 bases, and 12 bases stayed unmatched. Germline CDR1 SGHTA, CDR2 FQGNSA. Written as DNA, the CDR3 is TGTGCCAGCAGTTTCGACAGGGAAGGAAAACAGCCCCAGCATTTT. Encoded protein: CASSFDREGKQPQHF.

In its sample, this clonotype was seen many times. V gene TRBV2 combines with J gene TRBJ1-2; D unclear. Trimming removed 6 bases at V and 5 bases at J, with 13 bases between. CDR1 is SNHLY, CDR2 FYNNEI, per germline. The CDR3 spans 13 residues. CDR3 sequence (DNA): TGTGCCAGCAGCCCGATCGCCGATTATGGCTACACCTTC. It codes for CASSPIADYGYTF.

This clonotype was counted ten times or more. The rearrangement joins TRBV4-1 to TRBJ2-3; 8 bases are a match to TRBD2. The CDR3 is made up of 16 amino acids. Germline loops: CDR1 MGHRA, CDR2 YSYEKL. Unmatched junction bases numbered 7, after V lost 0 bases and J lost 5 bases. CDR3 protein: CASSQDPFRGGDTQYF. The CDR3 coding sequence is TGCGCCAGCAGCCAAGACCCTTTCCGGGGGGGAGATACGCAGTATTTT.

This clonotype was seen ten or more times. The rearrangement uses TRBV29-1 and TRBJ2-1, with TRBD2 as a possible D gene (6 bases). Germline values: CDR1 SQVTM, CDR2 ANQGSEA. V gave up 0 bases and J gave up 7 bases, with 13 bases separating them. The length of the CDR3 is 14 residues. The CDR3, as DNA: TGCAGCGTTGAAGATCCGGGACTTCAAAATGAGCAGTTCTTC. Translated, it gives CSVEDPGLQNEQFF.

This clonotype occurred many times. V usage is TRBV20-1 and J usage is TRBJ2-7, with 8 bases identical to TRBD2. The CDR3 covers 15 residues. CDR1 and CDR2 from the germline V gene are DFQATT and SNEGSKA (reference sequence). The junction had 4 bases not matched to a gene; V was cut back by 0 bases and J by 0 bases. The CDR3: CSARDSSGVSYEQYV. The CDR3 bases are TGCAGTGCTAGAGATAGTAGCGGGGTCTCCTACGAGCAGTACGTC.

This sequence joins TRBV11-2 and TRBJ2-4, with D tentatively TRBD1 (6 bases). The CDR3 has 15 residues. Germline V CDR1 and CDR2: SGHAT, FQNNGV. V lost 1 base and J lost 4, with 11 bases in between. CDR3 sequence: CASSLGGGQKNIQYF. The CDR3, as DNA: TGTGCCAGCAGCTTAGGAGGCGGACAGAAAAACATTCAGTACTTC.

This rearrangement joins TRBV29-1 to TRBJ2-1; 13 nucleotides agree with TRBD2. Trimming cost V 6 bases and J 1 base; bases outside gene matches: 6. There are 16 residues in the CDR3. Germline assignment: CDR1 SQVTM and CDR2 ANQGSEA. CDR3 sequence: CSVVGLAGPSYNEQFF. The CDR3 coding sequence is TGCAGCGTAGTGGGACTAGCGGGACCGTCCTACAATGAGCAGTTCTTC.

This clonotype was recorded at least ten times. CDR3 DNA: TGTGCCAGCAGCCCGCAGGAGTATAGCAATCAGCCCCAGCATTTT. The encoded protein is CASSPQEYSNQPQHF. The rearrangement links TRBV12-3 or TRBV12-4 to TRBJ1-5; unclear D gene. Trimming took 6 bases from V and 0 from J, leaving 12 bases between them. The CDR3 extends over 15 amino acids.

There are many counts of this clonotype. The chain recombines TRBV20-1 with TRBJ2-2; D is unclear. The CDR3 sequence is 15 residues long. The ends were cut back, 3 bases at V and 0 bases at J, with 11 bases in the middle. The germline gives CDR1 DFQATT, CDR2 SNEGSKA (reference sequence). CDR3: CSASMTGTNTGELFF. The CDR3 DNA reads TGCAGTGCTAGTATGACTGGGACGAACACCGGGGAGCTGTTTTTT.